The 18 T cell receptor beta chains given below trace back to one sample, sequenced in a study of blood T cell repertoires in COVID-19. Method: immunoSEQ multiplex PCR; TCRdb's copy keeps in-frame clones and lacks some. The sample lists 150,000 to 200,000 clones, roughly 90% occurring once. Sequencing was performed on peripheral blood. Receptor source: a man aged 50-60 years with acute or convalescent COVID-19.

The CDR3 nucleotides read TGTGCCAGCAGGGACGGGAGCTATGGCTACACCTTC. It codes for CASRDGSYGYTF. The chain is built from TRBV28 and TRBJ1-2; D is unclear. CDR3 length: 12 amino acids. The V gene lost 6 bases and the J gene lost 4 bases, with 9 bases spanning the gap. In germline, CDR1 is MDHEN, CDR2 SYDVKM.

The chain couples TRBV28 to TRBJ1-5, with TRBD1 matching over 7 bases. The ends lost 4 bases at V and 7 bases at J; junction bases unmatched: 4. CDR3 length equals 13 residues. CDR1 and CDR2 from the germline V gene are MDHEN and SYDVKM. DNA of the CDR3: TGTGCCAGCAGTTACAGGGGTGCCCAGCCCCAGCATTTT. It specifies CASSYRGAQPQHF.

This clone was picked up many times. At the DNA level, this CDR3 is encoded by other sequences in the same sample as well. The chain combines TRBV5-6 with TRBJ1-4; D is unclear. Looked up from germline, CDR1 is SGHDT and CDR2 is YYEEEE. The V end lost 0 bases, the J end lost 8 bases, and 8 bases lay between the germline ends. The CDR3 has 13 amino acids. The CDR3 nucleotides read TGTGCCAGCAGCTTGGTGCGGGAGGAAAAACTGTTTTTT. As protein: CASSLVREEKLFF.

The gene calls are TRBV10-1 and TRBJ2-7, with 11 bases fitting TRBD2. The CDR3 totals 14 residues. The junction had 0 bases not matched to a gene; V was cut back by 2 bases and J by 3 bases. Germline CDR1 is WNHNN and CDR2 is SYGVQD (reference sequence). The CDR3 here is CASSEGTSGYEQYF. CDR3 coding DNA: TGCGCCAGCAGTGAGGGGACTAGCGGCTACGAGCAGTACTTC.

This sequence joins TRBV28 and TRBJ1-4; a possible D gene is TRBD1 (6 bases). V was shortened by 6 bases and J by 8 bases, with 19 bases between the two germline ends. The V gene's germline CDR1 is MDHEN and CDR2 SYDVKM. The CDR3 is made up of 15 amino acids. CDR3 region: CASRTSGGGGEKLFF. The CDR3 region has the DNA TGTGCCAGCAGGACCTCCGGGGGGGGCGGAGAAAAACTGTTTTTT.

The V gene is TRBV2, the J gene TRBJ2-7; D possibly corresponds to TRBD1 (6 bases). The CDR3 spans 17 residues. Trimming took off 1 base at V and 0 bases at J, with 16 bases between the two ends. The germline V gene has CDR1 SNHLY and CDR2 FYNNEI. CDR3 DNA sequence: TGTGCCAGCAGTGAAGGCTGGGGGACAACGAGCTCCTACGAGCAGTACTTC. This encodes CASSEGWGTTSSYEQYF.

The chain carries TRBV28 and TRBJ1-1; no definite D call. Germline V CDR1 and CDR2: MDHEN, SYDVKM. The CDR3 extends over 13 amino acids. V lost 5 bases and J lost 0, with 7 bases in between. CDR3 region: CASSLGVNTEAFF. In DNA form, the CDR3 reads TGTGCCAGCAGTCTCGGGGTGAACACTGAAGCTTTCTTT.

CDR3 in DNA: TGCGCCAGCAGCCAAGAGACTAGCGGGACTTACGAGCAGTACTTC. It encodes CASSQETSGTYEQYF. The chain recombines TRBV4-1 with TRBJ2-7; 11 positions match TRBD2. Germline CDR1 reads MGHRA; CDR2 reads YSYEKL. The V and J ends lost 0 bases and 4 bases, in that order; junction bases with no gene match: 2. The CDR3 consists of 15 residues.

This chain joins TRBV30 and TRBJ2-1, with TRBD2 matching 15 bases. After removal of 3 bases from V and 9 bases from J, the junction contained 6 bases not matched to a gene. CDR3 length: 15 residues. The V gene's germline CDR1 is GTSNPN and CDR2 SVGIG (reference sequence). This chain's CDR3 is CAWSKKGLAGGEQFF. The CDR3 DNA sequence: TGTGCCTGGAGCAAAAAGGGACTAGCGGGAGGTGAGCAGTTCTTC.

The rearrangement links TRBV9 to TRBJ2-1; D is perhaps TRBD2 (5 bases). The CDR3 spans 14 residues. Trimming cost V 3 bases and J 0 bases, with 7 bases left between them. CDR1 and CDR2 (germline): SGDLS, YYNGEE. DNA for the CDR3: TGTGCCAGCAGCGCCGCGGGCTCCTACAATGAGCAGTTCTTC. It encodes CASSAAGSYNEQFF.

This sequence joins TRBV4-1 and TRBJ2-5, with D possibly being TRBD2 (5 bases). The germline V gene encodes CDR1 MGHRA and CDR2 YSYEKL. This CDR3 has 14 amino acids. Trimming removed 1 base from V and 1 base from J, with 7 bases in between. In DNA form, the CDR3 reads TGCGCCAGCAGCCAAGCGGGGATCCAAGAGACCCAGTACTTC. Translation gives CASSQAGIQETQYF.

The chain employs TRBV6-1 and TRBJ2-7, with D perhaps matching TRBD1 (6 bases). CDR1 MNHNS and CDR2 SASEGT come from the germline V gene. Between the trimmed V and J ends, which lost 0 bases and 9 bases, there was a span of 15 bases. The CDR3 extends over 14 amino acids. Here the CDR3 reads CASSEAGANGRQYV. In DNA form, the CDR3 reads TGTGCCAGCAGTGAAGCGGGGGCAAACGGTCGGCAGTACGTC.

The gene calls are TRBV4-1 and TRBJ1-2; TRBD1 agrees at 8 bases. The CDR3 has 19 amino acids. V shed 0 bases and J 0 bases; nucleotides not matched to a gene: 12. Germline lookup yields CDR1 MGHRA and CDR2 YSYEKL. The CDR3 is CASSQDPDRVEYANYGYTF. The CDR3 DNA is TGCGCCAGCAGCCAAGACCCGGACAGGGTCGAATACGCTAACTATGGCTACACCTTC.

This clone was recorded once. V and J are TRBV27 and TRBJ1-4; 8 nucleotides line up with TRBD1. V was pared by 5 bases and J by 8 bases, with 4 bases of the junction left unmatched. The CDR3 is 13 amino acids. Germline V CDR1 and CDR2: MNHEY, SMNVEV (reference sequence). CDR3 region: CASSHRGEEKLFF. The CDR3 nucleotides are TGTGCCAGCAGTCACAGGGGGGAAGAAAAACTGTTTTTT.

Remarks on this clone: This sample includes further DNA sequences coding for the same CDR3. The J gene is TRBJ2-2, the V gene TRBV5-1, with a possible D match to TRBD2 (6 bases). There are 15 residues in the CDR3. V was pared by 5 bases and J by 1 base, with 12 bases between. Germline loops: CDR1 SGHRS, CDR2 YFSETQ. The DNA for the CDR3 is TGCGCCAGCAGGCGTCTAGCGTTGAACACCGGGGAGCTGTTTTTT. It encodes CASRRLALNTGELFF.

The chain combines TRBV30 with TRBJ1-4, with 8 bases matching TRBD1. Germline lookup yields CDR1 GTSNPN and CDR2 SVGIG (reference sequence). J was trimmed by 7 bases and V by 2 bases; bases with no gene match: 9. CDR3 size: 15 residues. The CDR3 protein is CAWSYPTGVIEKLFF. The CDR3 coding sequence is TGTGCCTGGAGTTACCCGACAGGGGTGATTGAAAAACTGTTTTTT.

The rearrangement links TRBV9 to TRBJ2-3, with 10 bases aligning to TRBD2. Germline lookup yields CDR1 SGDLS and CDR2 YYNGEE. V lost 2 bases and J lost 2; bases outside the gene matches: 11. This CDR3 is 18 amino acids long. DNA of the CDR3: TGTGCCAGCAGCGTGAGAGTAGCGGGGGGCCCTGCCACAGATACGCAGTATTTT. It translates to CASSVRVAGGPATDTQYF.

This clone was seen a single time. CDR3 DNA sequence: TGTGCCAGCAGTCGGGGACTAGCGGGGTCGATCACCGGGGAGCTGTTTTTT. Translated: CASSRGLAGSITGELFF. The chain recombines TRBV6-6 with TRBJ2-2, with TRBD2 matching 13 bases. With 5 bases clipped from V and 4 bases from J, the junction kept 7 bases outside the gene matches. The CDR3 covers 17 residues. The germline gives CDR1 MNHNY, CDR2 SVGAGI (reference sequence).